These T cell receptor beta chains were read from a single sample in a study of patients and donors after allogeneic stem cell transplantation. TCRdb processed the RT-PCR reads anew with MiXCR; each CDR3 protein has one entry. The sample yields over 400,000 distinct CDR3 sequences, 16% seen once. Source material: blood, either unsorted or a sorted T cell fraction (not recorded which). These receptor sequences come from a human donor who was either an allogeneic HSCT recipient or a stem cell or donor lymphocyte infusion donor (not recorded which). It is not recorded whose cells these are; they may come from a transplant donor. The CDR3 runs from the conserved cysteine through the conserved F or W. D genes are given only for firm matches. Only some rows state a clone size, as once, few, many or a class for expanded clones.

.	TRBV10-3	many	TRBJ2-7	CAISATGTFTYEQYF	TGTGCCATCAGTGCAACCGGGACTTTTACCTACGAGCAGTACTTC
.	TRBV7-3	few	TRBJ2-5	CASSPAGTLRETQYF	TGTGCCAGCAGCCCGGCCGGGACTTTGCGGGAGACCCAGTACTTC
.	TRBV5-1	once	TRBJ1-1	CASSSGQRRNTEAFF	TGCGCCAGCAGCTCGGGACAACGACGAAACACTGAAGCTTTCTTT
TRBD2	TRBV7-3	.	TRBJ2-1	CASSLFQRGASYNEQFF	TGTGCCAGCAGCTTATTCCAGCGGGGAGCCTCCTACAATGAGCAGTTCTTC
TRBD1	TRBV19	.	TRBJ1-2	CASSADRGNYGYTF	TGTGCCAGTAGTGCGGACAGGGGGAACTATGGCTACACCTTC
TRBD2	TRBV24-1	few	TRBJ2-2	CAVQRGDTGELFF	TGTGCCGTCCAGCGGGGGGACACCGGGGAGCTGTTTTTT
TRBD2	TRBV11-1	many	TRBJ2-1	CASSPQTSGRPTSYNEQFF	TGTGCCAGCAGCCCCCAGACTAGCGGGAGACCAACTTCCTACAATGAGCAGTTCTTC
.	TRBV20-1	.	TRBJ2-5	CSARDAQRGETQYF	TGCAGTGCTAGAGATGCCCAGCGTGGAGAGACCCAGTACTTC
TRBD1	TRBV4-3	.	TRBJ1-4	CASSQAVQGAGEILFF	TGCGCCAGCAGCCAAGCCGTCCAGGGGGCTGGTGAAATACTGTTTTTT
.	TRBV7-2	.	TRBJ1-1	CASRTKTTGKTEAFF	TGTGCCAGCAGGACCAAAACTACAGGGAAGACTGAAGCTTTCTTT
.	TRBV5-1	many	TRBJ1-2	CASTIRIGTGYGYTF	TGCGCCAGCACCATCCGGATCGGGACGGGCTATGGCTACACCTTC
TRBD2	TRBV6-1	few	TRBJ2-2	CASRPLGGRTGELFF	TGTGCCAGCAGACCCCTCGGGGGGAGGACCGGGGAGCTGTTTTTT
TRBD1	TRBV6-2/TRBV6-3	many	TRBJ2-6	CASRRTGAGANVLTF	TGTGCCAGCAGGCGAACAGGGGCAGGGGCCAACGTCCTGACTTTC
TRBD1	TRBV2	few	TRBJ2-1	CASSGTGSNEQFF	TGTGCCAGCAGTGGGACAGGGTCGAATGAGCAGTTCTTC
TRBD1	TRBV7-9	many	TRBJ1-2	CASDRDSYGYTF	TGTGCCTCAGACAGGGACTCCTATGGCTACACCTTC
TRBD1	TRBV24-1	.	TRBJ2-5	CATSDFPTGSGTVAETQYF	TGTGCCACCAGTGATTTCCCCACCGGTTCCGGGACAGTTGCCGAGACCCAGTACTTC
.	TRBV11-2	.	TRBJ1-2	CASSPEVSGGYGYTF	TGTGCCAGCAGCCCGGAGGTGTCGGGAGGCTATGGCTACACCTTC
TRBD2	TRBV6-4	few	TRBJ2-7	CASSECVIAGSYEQYF	TGTGCCAGCAGCGAGTGTGTGATAGCGGGGTCCTACGAGCAGTACTTC
.	TRBV12-3/TRBV12-4	many	TRBJ1-2	CASTPTGTNYGYTF	TGTGCCAGCACCCCGACAGGAACTAACTATGGCTACACCTTC
TRBD2	TRBV29-1	.	TRBJ2-3	CSVETSGRSTDTQYF	TGCAGCGTCGAGACTAGCGGCCGAAGCACAGATACGCAGTATTTT
TRBD1	TRBV3-1	.	TRBJ2-2	CASSRQGAGELFF	TGTGCCAGCAGCCGCCAGGGGGCCGGGGAGCTGTTTTTT
TRBD1	TRBV6-5	.	TRBJ1-3	CASSYFPGGAVGNTIYF	TGTGCCAGCAGTTACTTTCCAGGGGGCGCAGTTGGAAACACCATATATTTT
.	TRBV5-1	few	TRBJ1-1	CASSLTVGKGAEAFF	TGCGCCAGCAGCTTGACTGTGGGGAAGGGGGCTGAAGCTTTCTTT
.	TRBV6-1	.	TRBJ1-6	CASKGYSNDSPLHF	TGTGCCAGCAAGGGATACAGTAACGATTCACCCCTCCACTTT
TRBD1	TRBV7-8	few	TRBJ1-1	CASSAGGQGAFF	TGTGCCAGCAGCGCCGGTGGACAGGGGGCTTTCTTT
.	TRBV25-1	.	TRBJ1-1	CASSEYNTGTAEAFF	TGTGCCAGCAGTGAATATAACACTGGAACGGCTGAAGCTTTCTTT
TRBD1	TRBV6-4	.	TRBJ2-3	CASMRWNRGQDTQYF	TGTGCCAGCATGCGCTGGAACAGGGGGCAAGATACGCAGTATTTT
.	TRBV4-1	.	TRBJ1-4	CASSQPGGEREKLFF	TGCGCCAGCAGCCAACCCGGCGGGGAGCGTGAAAAACTGTTTTTT
TRBD1	TRBV4-3	.	TRBJ2-7	CASSREPGQGHYEQYF	TGCGCCAGCAGCCGCGAACCGGGACAGGGGCACTACGAGCAGTACTTC
.	TRBV7-2	few	TRBJ2-3	CASSFIPTDTQYF	TGTGCCAGCAGCTTTATACCCACAGATACGCAGTATTTT
TRBD1	TRBV7-2	few	TRBJ1-2	CASSLTGALNGYTF	TGTGCCAGCAGCTTGACAGGGGCGCTAAATGGCTACACCTTC
.	TRBV7-2	once	TRBJ1-2	CASSPGTAYTF	TGTGCCAGCAGCCCGGGGACTGCTTACACCTTC
.	TRBV2	.	TRBJ2-7	CASSERTLSYEQYF	TGTGCCAGCAGTGAACGGACACTTTCCTACGAGCAGTACTTC
.	TRBV5-1	.	TRBJ2-2	CASSFPESTGELFF	TGCGCCAGCAGCTTTCCCGAATCCACCGGGGAGCTGTTTTTT
.	TRBV6-1	.	TRBJ1-2	CASSESLSGLHGYTF	TGTGCCAGCAGTGAATCCCTCTCAGGGCTCCATGGCTACACCTTC
.	TRBV5-6	.	TRBJ2-6	CASSLLLRGTGANVLTF	TGTGCCAGCAGCTTGCTCCTAAGGGGAACTGGGGCCAACGTCCTGACTTTC
.	TRBV15	.	TRBJ2-5	CATSRDKGTQETQYF	TGTGCCACCAGCAGAGATAAAGGGACGCAAGAGACCCAGTACTTC
.	TRBV3-1	few	TRBJ2-2	CATSRAVNTGELFF	TGTGCCACCAGCCGGGCGGTGAACACCGGGGAGCTGTTTTTT
.	TRBV5-1	.	TRBJ2-1	CASSLTADPRDYNEQFF	TGCGCCAGCAGCTTGACAGCGGACCCCCGAGATTACAATGAGCAGTTCTTC
.	TRBV4-2	.	TRBJ1-1	CASSQGARAVNTEAFF	TGTGCCAGCAGCCAGGGTGCTAGGGCGGTGAACACTGAAGCTTTCTTT
TRBD1	TRBV6-5	few	TRBJ2-7	CASSYRDRGLYEQYF	TGTGCCAGCAGTTACCGGGACAGGGGGCTTTACGAGCAGTACTTC
.	TRBV2	few	TRBJ2-2	CASKSTLTGELFF	TGTGCCAGCAAGTCGACTCTCACCGGGGAGCTGTTTTTT
.	TRBV9	few	TRBJ2-2	CASSSRPKPGRNTGELFF	TGTGCCAGCAGCTCCCGACCCAAGCCGGGTCGGAACACCGGGGAGCTGTTTTTT
TRBD1	TRBV15	few	TRBJ1-1	CATSRGLSTGRNTEAFF	TGTGCCACCAGCAGAGGTCTATCGACAGGGAGGAACACTGAAGCTTTCTTT
.	TRBV10-3	few	TRBJ1-3	CAISESTLGSSGNTIYF	TGTGCCATCAGTGAGTCGACTCTGGGGAGCTCTGGAAACACCATATATTTT
.	TRBV27	few	TRBJ2-3	CASSLSMKDTQYF	TGTGCCAGCAGTTTATCGATGAAAGATACGCAGTATTTT
.	TRBV19	once	TRBJ1-1	CASREVGVREAFF	TGTGCCAGTAGAGAGGTGGGGGTAAGAGAAGCTTTCTTT
TRBD2	TRBV5-4	once	TRBJ2-1	CASSETSGGISYNEQFF	TGTGCCAGCAGCGAGACTAGCGGGGGGATCTCCTACAATGAGCAGTTCTTC
.	TRBV15	.	TRBJ1-5	CATSSPDSNQPQHF	TGTGCCACCAGCAGCCCCGATAGCAATCAGCCCCAGCATTTT
.	TRBV12-3/TRBV12-4	few	TRBJ2-2	CASSLRQGTGELFF	TGTGCCAGCAGTCTCCGTCAGGGCACCGGGGAGCTGTTTTTT